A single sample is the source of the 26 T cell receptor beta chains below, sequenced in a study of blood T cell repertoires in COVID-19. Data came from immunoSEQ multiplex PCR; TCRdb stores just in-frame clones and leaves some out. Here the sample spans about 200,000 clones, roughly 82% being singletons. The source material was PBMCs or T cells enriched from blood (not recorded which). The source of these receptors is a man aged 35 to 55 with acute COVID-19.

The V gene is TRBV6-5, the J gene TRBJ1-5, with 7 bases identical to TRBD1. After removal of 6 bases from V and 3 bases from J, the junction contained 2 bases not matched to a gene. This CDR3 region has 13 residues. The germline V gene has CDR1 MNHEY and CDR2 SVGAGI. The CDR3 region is CASRGTVNQPQHF. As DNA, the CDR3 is TGTGCCAGCAGAGGGACAGTCAATCAGCCCCAGCATTTT.

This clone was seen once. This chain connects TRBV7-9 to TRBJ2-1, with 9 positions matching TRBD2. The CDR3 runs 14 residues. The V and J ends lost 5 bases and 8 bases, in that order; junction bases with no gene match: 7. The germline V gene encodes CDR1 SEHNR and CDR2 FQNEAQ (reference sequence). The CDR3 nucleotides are TGTGCCAGCAGCCCCGGGACTAGCCTCGATGAGCAGTTCTTC. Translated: CASSPGTSLDEQFF.

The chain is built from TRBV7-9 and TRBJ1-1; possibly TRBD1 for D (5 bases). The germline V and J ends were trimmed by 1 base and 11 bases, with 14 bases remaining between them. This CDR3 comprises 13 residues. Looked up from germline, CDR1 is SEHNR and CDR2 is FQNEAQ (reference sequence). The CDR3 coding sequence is TGTGCCAGCAGCTTAGAGGCAGGACAAGGGGCTTTCTTT. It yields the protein CASSLEAGQGAFF.

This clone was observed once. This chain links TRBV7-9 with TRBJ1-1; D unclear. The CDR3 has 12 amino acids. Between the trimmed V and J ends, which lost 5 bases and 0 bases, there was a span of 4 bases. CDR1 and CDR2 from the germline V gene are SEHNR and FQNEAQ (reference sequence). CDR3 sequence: CASSVMNTEAFF. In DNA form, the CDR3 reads TGTGCCAGCAGCGTTATGAACACTGAAGCTTTCTTT.

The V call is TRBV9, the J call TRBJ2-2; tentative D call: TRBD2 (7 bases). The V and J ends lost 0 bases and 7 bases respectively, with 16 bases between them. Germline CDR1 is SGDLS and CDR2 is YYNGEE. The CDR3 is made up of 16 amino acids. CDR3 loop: CASSVATGGAGGELFF. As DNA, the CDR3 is TGTGCCAGCAGCGTAGCTACTGGGGGGGCCGGCGGGGAGCTGTTTTTT.

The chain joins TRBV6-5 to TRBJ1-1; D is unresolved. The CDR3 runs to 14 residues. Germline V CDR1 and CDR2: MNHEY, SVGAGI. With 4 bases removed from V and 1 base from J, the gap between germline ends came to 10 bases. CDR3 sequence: CASSFGPGNTEAFF. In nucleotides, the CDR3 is TGTGCCAGCAGTTTTGGGCCTGGGAACACTGAAGCTTTCTTT.

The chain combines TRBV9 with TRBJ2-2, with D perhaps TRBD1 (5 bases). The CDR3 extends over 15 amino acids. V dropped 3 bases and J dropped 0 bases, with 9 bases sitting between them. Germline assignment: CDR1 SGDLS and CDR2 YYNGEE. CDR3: CASSATGANTGELFF. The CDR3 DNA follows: TGTGCCAGCAGCGCAACAGGTGCGAACACCGGGGAGCTGTTTTTT.

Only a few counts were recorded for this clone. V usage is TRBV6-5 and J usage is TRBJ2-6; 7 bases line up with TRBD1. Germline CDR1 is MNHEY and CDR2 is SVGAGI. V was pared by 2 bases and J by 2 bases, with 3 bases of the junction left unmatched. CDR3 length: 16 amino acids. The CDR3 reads CASSYTTGAGANVLTF. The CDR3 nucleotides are TGTGCCAGCAGTTACACAACAGGGGCTGGGGCCAACGTCCTGACTTTC.

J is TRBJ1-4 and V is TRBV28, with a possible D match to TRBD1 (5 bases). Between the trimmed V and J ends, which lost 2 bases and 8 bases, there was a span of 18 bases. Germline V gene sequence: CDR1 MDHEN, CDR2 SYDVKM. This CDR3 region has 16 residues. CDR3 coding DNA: TGTGCCAGCAGTTTAATCAGGGCTCCCGGAGGGGAAAAACTGTTTTTT. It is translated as CASSLIRAPGGEKLFF.

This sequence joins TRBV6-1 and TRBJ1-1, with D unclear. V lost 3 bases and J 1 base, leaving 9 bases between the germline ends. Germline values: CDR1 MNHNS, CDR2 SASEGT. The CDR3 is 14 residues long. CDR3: CASSERGKNTEAFF. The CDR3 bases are TGTGCCAGCAGTGAGAGAGGGAAGAACACTGAAGCTTTCTTT.

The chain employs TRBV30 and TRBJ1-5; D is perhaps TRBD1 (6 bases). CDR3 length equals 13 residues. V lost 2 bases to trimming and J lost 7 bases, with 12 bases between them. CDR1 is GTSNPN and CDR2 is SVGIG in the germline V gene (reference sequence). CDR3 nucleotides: TGTGCCTGGAGTAAGGGGGGGTACCAGCCCCAGCATTTT. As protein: CAWSKGGYQPQHF.

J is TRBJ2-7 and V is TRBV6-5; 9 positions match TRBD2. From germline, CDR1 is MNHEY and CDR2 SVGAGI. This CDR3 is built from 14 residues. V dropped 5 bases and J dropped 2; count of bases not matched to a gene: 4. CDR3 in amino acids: CASSSRGRAYEQYF. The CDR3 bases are TGTGCCAGCAGTAGCCGCGGGAGGGCCTACGAGCAGTACTTC.

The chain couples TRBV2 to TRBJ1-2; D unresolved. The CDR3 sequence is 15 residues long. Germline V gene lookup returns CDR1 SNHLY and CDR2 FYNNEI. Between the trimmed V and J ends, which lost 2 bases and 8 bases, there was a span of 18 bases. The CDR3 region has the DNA TGTGCCAGCAGTGAAAAGGACGGGGTTCTCGGCGGCTACACCTTC. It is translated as CASSEKDGVLGGYTF.

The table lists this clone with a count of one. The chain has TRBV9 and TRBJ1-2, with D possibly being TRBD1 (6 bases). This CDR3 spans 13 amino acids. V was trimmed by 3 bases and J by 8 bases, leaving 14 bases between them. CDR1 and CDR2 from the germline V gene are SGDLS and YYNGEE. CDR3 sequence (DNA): TGTGCCAGCAGCGGACAGGCGTCTCGGGGCTACACCTTC. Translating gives CASSGQASRGYTF.

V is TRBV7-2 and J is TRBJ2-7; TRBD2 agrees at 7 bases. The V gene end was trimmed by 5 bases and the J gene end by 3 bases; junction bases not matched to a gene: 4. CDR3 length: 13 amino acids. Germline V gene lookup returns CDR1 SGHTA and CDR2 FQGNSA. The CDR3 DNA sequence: TGTGCCAGCAGCCCTAGCGGCCTCTACGAGCAGTACTTC. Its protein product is CASSPSGLYEQYF.

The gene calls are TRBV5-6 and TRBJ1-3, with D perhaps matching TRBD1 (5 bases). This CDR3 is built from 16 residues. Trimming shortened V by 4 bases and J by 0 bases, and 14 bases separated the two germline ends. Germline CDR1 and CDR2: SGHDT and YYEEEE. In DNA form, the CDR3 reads TGTGCCAGCAGCCTTGCGGGGGGTTTCTCTGGAAACACCATATATTTT. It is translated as CASSLAGGFSGNTIYF.

CDR3 residues: CASSLTGAGNQPQHF. CDR3 in DNA: TGTGCCAGCAGTCTCACAGGGGCGGGAAATCAGCCCCAGCATTTT. This rearrangement joins TRBV28 to TRBJ1-5; TRBD1 agrees at 7 bases. The CDR3 length is 15 residues. Germline CDR1 and CDR2: MDHEN and SYDVKM. Trimming cost V 5 bases and J 4 bases; bases outside gene matches: 8.

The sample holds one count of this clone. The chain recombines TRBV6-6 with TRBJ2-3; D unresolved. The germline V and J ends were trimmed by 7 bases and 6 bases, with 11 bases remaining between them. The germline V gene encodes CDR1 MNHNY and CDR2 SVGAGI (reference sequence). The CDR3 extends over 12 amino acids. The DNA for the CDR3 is TGTGCCAGCACTCGGCCCCAGGATACGCAGTATTTT. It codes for CASTRPQDTQYF.

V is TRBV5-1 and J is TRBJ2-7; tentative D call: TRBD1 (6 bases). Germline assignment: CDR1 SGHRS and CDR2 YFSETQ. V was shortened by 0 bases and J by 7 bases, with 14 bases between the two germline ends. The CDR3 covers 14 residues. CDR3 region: CASSLEVGAREQYF. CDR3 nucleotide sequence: TGCGCCAGCAGCTTGGAGGTGGGGGCGCGTGAGCAGTACTTC.

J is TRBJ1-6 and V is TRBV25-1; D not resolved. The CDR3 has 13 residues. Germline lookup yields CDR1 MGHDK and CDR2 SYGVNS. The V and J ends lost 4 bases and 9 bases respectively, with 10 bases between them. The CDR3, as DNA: TGTGCCAGCAGTGCAAGGGAGGGTTCACCCCTCCACTTT. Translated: CASSAREGSPLHF.

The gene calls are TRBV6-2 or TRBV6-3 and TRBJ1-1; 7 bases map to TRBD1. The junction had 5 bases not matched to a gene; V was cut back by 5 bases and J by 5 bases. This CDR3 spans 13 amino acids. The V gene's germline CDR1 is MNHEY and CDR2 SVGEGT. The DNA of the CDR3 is TGTGCCAGCAGTGAGGGGGCGGAGACTGAAGCTTTCTTT. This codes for CASSEGAETEAFF.

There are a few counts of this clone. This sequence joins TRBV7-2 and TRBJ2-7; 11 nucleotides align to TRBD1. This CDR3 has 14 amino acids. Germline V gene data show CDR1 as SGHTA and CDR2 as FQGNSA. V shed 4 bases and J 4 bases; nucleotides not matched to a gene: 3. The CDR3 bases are TGTGCCAGCAGCTCGGGACAGGGGGTTTACGAGCAGTACTTC. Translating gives CASSSGQGVYEQYF.

Here the CDR3 DNA reads TGTGCCAGCAGCCGACTAGCGGGAGGACAGTACTTC. Its translation: CASSRLAGGQYF. The rearrangement links TRBV6-5 to TRBJ2-7, with TRBD2 matching 13 bases. This CDR3 spans 12 amino acids. The V gene's germline CDR1 is MNHEY and CDR2 SVGAGI. Trimming took 6 bases from V and 10 from J; bases not matched to a gene: 3.

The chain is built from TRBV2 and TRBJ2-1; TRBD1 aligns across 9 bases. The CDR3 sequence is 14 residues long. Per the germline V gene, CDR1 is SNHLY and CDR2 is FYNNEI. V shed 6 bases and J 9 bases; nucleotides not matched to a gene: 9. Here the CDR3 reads CASRRQGVWVEQFF. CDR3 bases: TGTGCCAGCAGACGACAGGGGGTGTGGGTTGAGCAGTTCTTC.

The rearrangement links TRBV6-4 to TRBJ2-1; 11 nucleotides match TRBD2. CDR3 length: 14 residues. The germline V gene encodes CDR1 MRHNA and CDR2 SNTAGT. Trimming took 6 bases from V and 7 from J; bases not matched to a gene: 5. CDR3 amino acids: CASSPGLAVNEQFF. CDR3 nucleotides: TGTGCCAGCAGCCCGGGACTAGCGGTAAATGAGCAGTTCTTC.

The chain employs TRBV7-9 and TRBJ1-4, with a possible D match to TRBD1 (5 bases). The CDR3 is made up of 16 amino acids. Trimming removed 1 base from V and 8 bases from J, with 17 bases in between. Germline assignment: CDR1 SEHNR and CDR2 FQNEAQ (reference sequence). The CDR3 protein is CASSLVGPLKKEKLFF. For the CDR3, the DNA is TGTGCCAGCAGCTTAGTGGGGCCGCTCAAGAAAGAAAAACTGTTTTTT.